Listed below are T cell receptor beta chains from one sample, sequenced in a study of T cells in localized non-small cell lung cancer. Measured with immunoSEQ multiplex PCR; TCRdb has only the in-frame clones, and not every one. The sample carries about 31,000 clones, roughly 87% recorded once. The sample here was peripheral blood mononuclear cells, taken before any cancer treatment. These receptors all stem from a woman aged 40-69 years with stage III lung adenocarcinoma. CDR3s include the opening cysteine and the closing phenylalanine or tryptophan. The D gene is left open where the match is weak. Part of the rows lack a size; the others show once, few, many or a class for expanded clones.

.	TRBV4-1	.	TRBJ2-2	TGCGCCAGCAGCCAGAGTAGCGGAAGCACCGGGGAGCTGTTTTTT	CASSQSSGSTGELFF
.	TRBV2	.	TRBJ2-7	TGTGCCAGCAGTGAACAGGGGATATACGAGCAGTACTTC	CASSEQGIYEQYF
TRBD1	TRBV18	.	TRBJ1-2	TGTGCCAGCTCAGCCCTACAGGGGGCTGAGGATAACTATGGCTACACCTTC	CASSALQGAEDNYGYTF
.	TRBV2	.	TRBJ2-1	TGTGCCAGCAGTGATAGGGCCTCTGGCCACAATGAGCAGTTCTTC	CASSDRASGHNEQFF
TRBD1	TRBV7-6	.	TRBJ1-6	TGTGCCAGCAGCTTGGGACAGAGAGGGAATTCACCCCTCCACTTT	CASSLGQRGNSPLHF
.	TRBV18	.	TRBJ1-4	TGTGCCAGCTCGCCCGGACCCCGCACTAATGAAAAACTGTTTTTT	CASSPGPRTNEKLFF
TRBD1	TRBV5-3	.	TRBJ2-3	TGTGCCAGAAGCCGCTCCCCACCCGGGACAGGCCTTAAAGGTAGCACAGATACGCAGTATTTT	CARSRSPPGTGLKGSTDTQYF
.	TRBV21-1	.	TRBJ1-5	TGTGCCAGCACCTTAGAGGACAGGCTAAATCAGCCCCAGCATTTT	CASTLEDRLNQPQHF
.	TRBV18	.	TRBJ1-2	TGTGCCAGCTCACCTGAGACACTTACAGGGTATGGCTACACCTTC	CASSPETLTGYGYTF
TRBD2	TRBV5-1	few	TRBJ2-5	TGCGCCAGCAGCTTGCACCGGGGCGGGAGCAGGGAGACCCAGTACTTC	CASSLHRGGSRETQYF
.	TRBV19	.	TRBJ1-5	TGTGCCAGTAGTCCCGGGACCGGGGTTAATCAGCCCCAGCATTTT	CASSPGTGVNQPQHF
TRBD2	TRBV7-9	few	TRBJ2-1	TGTGCCAGCAGCACCGGGACTAGCGGGAGTAGGGGCAATGAGCAGTTCTTC	CASSTGTSGSRGNEQFF
.	TRBV11-1	.	TRBJ1-2	TGTGCCAGCAGCTTAGTACAGGGAACGGTCGGCTACACCTTC	CASSLVQGTVGYTF
.	TRBV18	.	TRBJ1-3	TGTGCCAGCTCACCGGCCGGAAACACCATATATTTT	CASSPAGNTIYF
TRBD1	TRBV19	.	TRBJ1-1	TGTGCCAGTAGTATGCCGGACTGGACAGGCCCGACTGAAGCTTTCTTT	CASSMPDWTGPTEAFF
.	TRBV27	.	TRBJ2-1	TGTGCCAGCAGCTTCCGGGTAGCCGCCTACAATGAGCAGTTCTTC	CASSFRVAAYNEQFF
.	TRBV9	.	TRBJ1-1	TGTGCCAGCAGCGTGTATATAGGCGCTGAAGCTTTCTTT	CASSVYIGAEAFF
TRBD2	TRBV6-5	.	TRBJ2-1	TGTGCCAGCGGGACCAGGACTAGAAGATTTGGTGAGCAGTTCTTC	CASGTRTRRFGEQFF
.	TRBV7-3	.	TRBJ2-2	TGTGCCAGCAGCTCCCGGGCCCCAAGTTTAGGCACCGGGGAGCTGTTTTTT	CASSSRAPSLGTGELFF
TRBD1	TRBV6-1	.	TRBJ1-3	TGTGCCAGCAGTGAAGCGCGACAGGGGATTATGGCAGATCCGGGAAACACCATATATTTT	CASSEARQGIMADPGNTIYF
.	TRBV7-2	.	TRBJ2-1	TGTGCCAGCAGCTCGGACGTCCCTGAGCAGTTCTTC	CASSSDVPEQFF
.	TRBV5-1	.	TRBJ1-1	TGCGCCAGCAGCTCACAGGTGGGGGGCGGGAAGAACACTGAAGCTTTCTTT	CASSSQVGGGKNTEAFF